The rows below give T cell receptor beta chains drawn from one sample of a study of shared clonotypes between healthy human individuals. Repertoires were generated with immunoSEQ multiplex PCR, while TCRdb's copy carries only in-frame clones and drops some. This table has some 2,000,000 clones, over 85% appearing once. What was sequenced was naive CD8+ T cells sorted from blood. All receptors derive from a man younger than 35 in good health. CDR3s include the opening cysteine and the closing phenylalanine or tryptophan. The order of the fields is J gene, V gene, clone size, D gene, CDR3 protein, CDR3 DNA. The D gene is left open where the match is weak. Some rows have no size entry. The others give once, few or many, or a class for an expanded clone.

j_gene: TRBJ2-7
v_gene: TRBV2
abundance: NA
d_gene: NA
CDR3aa: CASSESPGRSYEQYF
CDR3nt: TGTGCCAGCAGCGAATCACCCGGGCGGTCCTACGAGCAGTACTTC

j_gene: TRBJ1-5
v_gene: TRBV28
abundance: NA
d_gene: TRBD1
CDR3aa: CASSQGQGAVEPQHF
CDR3nt: TGTGCCAGCAGTCAGGGACAGGGGGCCGTGGAGCCCCAGCATTTT

j_gene: TRBJ1-2
v_gene: TRBV6-6
abundance: NA
d_gene: TRBD1
CDR3aa: CASSHPGQNYGYTF
CDR3nt: TGTGCCAGCAGTCACCCGGGACAGAACTATGGCTACACCTTC

j_gene: TRBJ1-5
v_gene: TRBV19
abundance: NA
d_gene: NA
CDR3aa: CASKVRRFGQPQHF
CDR3nt: TGTGCCAGTAAGGTCCGCCGATTCGGGCAGCCCCAGCATTTT

j_gene: TRBJ1-1
v_gene: TRBV29-1
abundance: NA
d_gene: TRBD1
CDR3aa: CSGGTAGDTEAFF
CDR3nt: TGCAGCGGTGGGACAGCAGGGGACACTGAAGCTTTCTTT

j_gene: TRBJ2-7
v_gene: TRBV2
abundance: once
d_gene: TRBD1
CDR3aa: CASNSDRLYEQYF
CDR3nt: TGTGCCAGCAACTCGGACAGGCTCTACGAGCAGTACTTC

j_gene: TRBJ2-1
v_gene: TRBV5-6
abundance: NA
d_gene: NA
CDR3aa: CASSRNPYNEQFF
CDR3nt: TGTGCCAGCAGCCGGAACCCCTACAATGAGCAGTTCTTC

j_gene: TRBJ1-2
v_gene: TRBV7-8
abundance: NA
d_gene: NA
CDR3aa: CASSLAPQGGYTF
CDR3nt: TGTGCCAGCAGCTTAGCCCCACAGGGCGGCTACACCTTC

j_gene: TRBJ2-3
v_gene: TRBV7-9
abundance: NA
d_gene: TRBD2
CDR3aa: CASIRRTSGVTDTQYF
CDR3nt: TGTGCCAGCATCCGGCGGACTAGCGGGGTCACAGATACGCAGTATTTT

j_gene: TRBJ1-1
v_gene: TRBV27
abundance: NA
d_gene: NA
CDR3aa: CASSSSFGGTEAFF
CDR3nt: TGTGCCAGCAGTTCCTCCTTTGGGGGCACTGAAGCTTTCTTT

j_gene: TRBJ2-5
v_gene: TRBV6-5
abundance: NA
d_gene: TRBD1
CDR3aa: CASSYSGQGEETQYF
CDR3nt: TGTGCCAGCAGTTACTCGGGACAGGGTGAAGAGACCCAGTACTTC

j_gene: TRBJ2-7
v_gene: TRBV4-1
abundance: NA
d_gene: NA
CDR3aa: CASSPNSLSYEQYF
CDR3nt: TGCGCCAGCAGCCCAAACTCTCTCTCCTACGAGCAGTACTTC

j_gene: TRBJ2-3
v_gene: TRBV6-5
abundance: NA
d_gene: TRBD2
CDR3aa: CASRSLAGVGDTQYF
CDR3nt: TGTGCCAGCAGGTCACTAGCGGGAGTAGGAGATACGCAGTATTTT

j_gene: TRBJ2-5
v_gene: TRBV6-1
abundance: NA
d_gene: NA
CDR3aa: CASSEVEGRQETQYF
CDR3nt: TGTGCCAGCAGTGAAGTGGAAGGCCGACAAGAGACCCAGTACTTC

j_gene: TRBJ1-1
v_gene: TRBV28
abundance: NA
d_gene: NA
CDR3aa: CASSPGPRGLTEAFF
CDR3nt: TGTGCCAGCAGTCCCGGGCCACGGGGTCTCACTGAAGCTTTCTTT

j_gene: TRBJ2-7
v_gene: TRBV27
abundance: NA
d_gene: NA
CDR3aa: CASSPSGGESSYEQYF
CDR3nt: TGTGCCAGCAGTCCGTCGGGCGGAGAGAGCTCCTACGAGCAGTACTTC

j_gene: TRBJ1-1
v_gene: TRBV6-5
abundance: NA
d_gene: NA
CDR3aa: CASSPFLGDTEAFF
CDR3nt: TGTGCCAGCAGTCCATTCCTTGGGGACACTGAAGCTTTCTTT

j_gene: TRBJ2-5
v_gene: TRBV29-1
abundance: NA
d_gene: NA
CDR3aa: CSVVGLTAETQYF
CDR3nt: TGCAGCGTTGTGGGGCTCACTGCAGAGACCCAGTACTTC

j_gene: TRBJ2-2
v_gene: TRBV6-6
abundance: NA
d_gene: TRBD1
CDR3aa: CASSNRGRDTGELFF
CDR3nt: TGTGCCAGCAGCAACAGGGGGCGCGACACCGGGGAGCTGTTTTTT

j_gene: TRBJ2-2
v_gene: TRBV5-1
abundance: NA
d_gene: TRBD1
CDR3aa: CASSLRPGQGTGELFF
CDR3nt: TGCGCCAGCAGCTTGCGTCCGGGACAGGGGACCGGGGAGCTGTTTTTT

j_gene: TRBJ2-1
v_gene: TRBV6-1
abundance: NA
d_gene: NA
CDR3aa: CASSEAKGQRYNEQFF
CDR3nt: TGTGCCAGCAGTGAAGCTAAAGGACAGAGATACAATGAGCAGTTCTTC

j_gene: TRBJ2-5
v_gene: TRBV7-7
abundance: NA
d_gene: NA
CDR3aa: CASSLTGRIETQYF
CDR3nt: TGTGCTAGCAGCTTAACCGGACGGATAGAGACCCAGTACTTC

j_gene: TRBJ2-5
v_gene: TRBV28
abundance: NA
d_gene: NA
CDR3aa: CASRITGGRETQYF
CDR3nt: TGTGCCAGCAGAATAACGGGGGGCAGGGAGACCCAGTACTTC

j_gene: TRBJ2-2
v_gene: TRBV2
abundance: NA
d_gene: TRBD1
CDR3aa: CASSEPPGQGDPGELFF
CDR3nt: TGTGCCAGCAGTGAACCCCCGGGACAGGGTGATCCCGGGGAGCTGTTTTTT

j_gene: TRBJ2-5
v_gene: TRBV27
abundance: NA
d_gene: TRBD1
CDR3aa: CASSLSKGQGGKTQYF
CDR3nt: TGTGCCAGCAGTTTATCGAAGGGACAGGGTGGGAAGACCCAGTACTTC

j_gene: TRBJ2-1
v_gene: TRBV5-1
abundance: NA
d_gene: TRBD1
CDR3aa: CASSPGTGLFNEQFF
CDR3nt: TGCGCCAGCAGCCCCGGGACAGGGCTTTTCAATGAGCAGTTCTTC

j_gene: TRBJ1-2
v_gene: TRBV5-1
abundance: NA
d_gene: TRBD1
CDR3aa: CASSARTGSIGNGYTF
CDR3nt: TGCGCCAGCAGCGCCAGGACAGGGAGTATAGGAAATGGCTACACCTTC

j_gene: TRBJ2-7
v_gene: TRBV11-1
abundance: NA
d_gene: NA
CDR3aa: CASSWGMGTYEQYF
CDR3nt: TGTGCCAGCAGCTGGGGTATGGGGACCTACGAGCAGTACTTC

j_gene: TRBJ2-7
v_gene: TRBV30
abundance: NA
d_gene: NA
CDR3aa: CAWILTSYEQYF
CDR3nt: TGTGCCTGGATCTTAACCTCCTACGAGCAGTACTTC

j_gene: TRBJ1-6
v_gene: TRBV27
abundance: NA
d_gene: NA
CDR3aa: CASSFLSVYQDALPLHF
CDR3nt: TGTGCCAGCAGTTTCCTATCGGTATATCAGGACGCGCTACCCCTCCACTTT

j_gene: TRBJ2-7
v_gene: TRBV13
abundance: NA
d_gene: NA
CDR3aa: CASSFGGFYEQYF
CDR3nt: TGTGCCAGCAGCTTCGGCGGTTTTTACGAGCAGTACTTC

j_gene: TRBJ2-7
v_gene: TRBV7-2
abundance: NA
d_gene: TRBD2
CDR3aa: CASSLASLAGLSYEQYF
CDR3nt: TGTGCCAGCAGCTTAGCATCGCTAGCGGGATTGTCCTACGAGCAGTACTTC

j_gene: TRBJ1-3
v_gene: TRBV30
abundance: NA
d_gene: TRBD1
CDR3aa: CAWTRDRDPGNTIYF
CDR3nt: TGTGCCTGGACGCGGGACAGGGACCCTGGAAACACCATATATTTT

j_gene: TRBJ2-7
v_gene: TRBV27
abundance: NA
d_gene: TRBD2
CDR3aa: CASTPFASTSGTYEQYF
CDR3nt: TGTGCCAGCACCCCCTTTGCATCGACTAGCGGTACCTACGAGCAGTACTTC

j_gene: TRBJ1-2
v_gene: TRBV10-3
abundance: NA
d_gene: TRBD1
CDR3aa: CAASGTGGSEGYGYTF
CDR3nt: TGTGCCGCCTCGGGGACAGGGGGATCGGAGGGTTATGGCTACACCTTC

j_gene: TRBJ1-2
v_gene: TRBV6-6
abundance: once
d_gene: NA
CDR3aa: CASRLQENYGYTF
CDR3nt: TGTGCCAGCAGACTCCAAGAAAACTATGGCTACACCTTC

j_gene: TRBJ2-3
v_gene: TRBV4-3
abundance: NA
d_gene: TRBD2
CDR3aa: CASSQDRQLAGTDTQYF
CDR3nt: TGCGCCAGCAGCCAAGATCGGCAACTAGCGGGCACAGATACGCAGTATTTT

j_gene: TRBJ2-7
v_gene: TRBV4-1
abundance: NA
d_gene: TRBD1
CDR3aa: CASSQVYGTAYEQYF
CDR3nt: TGCGCCAGCAGCCAAGTTTACGGGACAGCCTACGAGCAGTACTTC

j_gene: TRBJ2-7
v_gene: TRBV28
abundance: NA
d_gene: TRBD1
CDR3aa: CAPLEGTGGAEQYF
CDR3nt: TGTGCCCCCCTGGAAGGGACAGGGGGCGCCGAGCAGTACTTC

j_gene: TRBJ1-2
v_gene: TRBV7-9
abundance: NA
d_gene: NA
CDR3aa: CASSLVLGVPGGYTF
CDR3nt: TGTGCCAGCAGCTTAGTCTTAGGGGTCCCAGGTGGCTACACCTTC

j_gene: TRBJ1-1
v_gene: TRBV5-1
abundance: NA
d_gene: NA
CDR3aa: CASSYRGPNTEAFF
CDR3nt: TGCGCCAGCAGCTACCGGGGCCCGAACACTGAAGCTTTCTTT

j_gene: TRBJ2-7
v_gene: TRBV5-4
abundance: NA
d_gene: TRBD2
CDR3aa: CASRDPGGREQYF
CDR3nt: TGTGCCAGCAGGGATCCGGGAGGTAGGGAGCAGTACTTC

j_gene: TRBJ2-2
v_gene: TRBV19
abundance: NA
d_gene: NA
CDR3aa: CASSIGTLHTGELFF
CDR3nt: TGTGCCAGTAGTATCGGGACTCTACACACCGGGGAGCTGTTTTTT

j_gene: TRBJ2-7
v_gene: TRBV19
abundance: NA
d_gene: TRBD2
CDR3aa: CASSISSGGSSYEQYF
CDR3nt: TGTGCCAGTAGTATATCTAGCGGGGGGAGCTCCTACGAGCAGTACTTC

j_gene: TRBJ2-5
v_gene: TRBV6-1
abundance: NA
d_gene: NA
CDR3aa: CASSDTHGYRGTQYF
CDR3nt: TGTGCCAGCAGTGATACTCACGGCTACCGTGGGACCCAGTACTTC

j_gene: TRBJ1-1
v_gene: TRBV5-1
abundance: NA
d_gene: TRBD1
CDR3aa: CASSWTGIGDVTEAFF
CDR3nt: TGCGCCAGCAGCTGGACAGGGATTGGGGACGTCACTGAAGCTTTCTTT

j_gene: TRBJ2-7
v_gene: TRBV6-5
abundance: NA
d_gene: TRBD1
CDR3aa: CASSQGTGIYEQYF
CDR3nt: TGTGCCAGCAGTCAAGGGACAGGTATTTACGAGCAGTACTTC

j_gene: TRBJ2-5
v_gene: TRBV2
abundance: NA
d_gene: NA
CDR3aa: CASSVGETQYF
CDR3nt: TGTGCCAGCAGTGTGGGAGAGACCCAGTACTTC

j_gene: TRBJ2-7
v_gene: TRBV4-3
abundance: NA
d_gene: NA
CDR3aa: CASSPGRTGYEQYF
CDR3nt: TGCGCCAGCAGCCCAGGACGCACGGGCTACGAGCAGTACTTC

j_gene: TRBJ2-7
v_gene: TRBV4-1
abundance: NA
d_gene: TRBD1
CDR3aa: CASSHLTGSYEQYF
CDR3nt: TGCGCCAGCAGCCACCTGACAGGGTCCTACGAGCAGTACTTC

j_gene: TRBJ1-1
v_gene: TRBV6-6
abundance: NA
d_gene: NA
CDR3aa: CASSAGEGPEAFF
CDR3nt: TGTGCCAGCAGTGCCGGGGAGGGGCCTGAAGCTTTCTTT

j_gene: TRBJ1-2
v_gene: TRBV6-5
abundance: NA
d_gene: NA
CDR3aa: CASSYSISRDYGYTF
CDR3nt: TGTGCCAGCAGTTACTCGATCTCTAGGGACTATGGCTACACCTTC